This T cell receptor beta chain was documented in a study of blood T cell repertoires in COVID-19. Germline V CDR1 and CDR2: SGHVS, FQNEAQ. The CDR3 is 15 amino acids. Trimming removed 1 base at V and 7 bases at J, with 13 bases between. This table comes from immunoSEQ multiplex PCR, and its TCRdb copy is limited to in-frame clones, with some not included. The data hold about 75,000 clones, with 75% to 85% observed a single time. The receptor was isolated from a woman older than 75 with active or convalescent COVID-19. Material for sequencing was peripheral blood. The chain joins TRBV7-8 to TRBJ1-4; possible D gene TRBD1, 6 bases. For the CDR3, the DNA is TGTGCCAGCAGCTTAGTGACAGGCGGGAGTGAAAAACTGTTTTTT. Translating gives CASSLVTGGSEKLFF. Complete variable domain (other parts from reference TRBV7-8 and TRBJ1-4): GAGVSQSPRYKVAKRGQDVALRCDPISGHVSLFWYQQALGQGPEFLTYFQNEAQLDKSGLPSDRFFAERPEGSVSTLKIQRTQQEDSAVYLCASSLVTGGSEKLFFGSGTQLSVL.